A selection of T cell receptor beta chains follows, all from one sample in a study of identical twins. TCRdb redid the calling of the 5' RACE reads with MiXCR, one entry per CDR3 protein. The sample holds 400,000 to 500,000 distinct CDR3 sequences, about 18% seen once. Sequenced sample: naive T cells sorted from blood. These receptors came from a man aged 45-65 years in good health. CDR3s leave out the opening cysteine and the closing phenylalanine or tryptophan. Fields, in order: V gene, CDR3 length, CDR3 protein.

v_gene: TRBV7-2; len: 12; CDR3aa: ASSLSGKSDEQF
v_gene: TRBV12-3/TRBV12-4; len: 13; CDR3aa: ASRDQRGDYNEQF
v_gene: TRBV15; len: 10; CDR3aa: ATRQGNQPQH
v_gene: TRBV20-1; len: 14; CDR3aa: SASSNMGQGGEGYT
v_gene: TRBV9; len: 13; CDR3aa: ASSVGGNPRGEQY
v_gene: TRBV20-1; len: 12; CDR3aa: SARGLGRGYEQY
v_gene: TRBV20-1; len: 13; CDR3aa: SARELGIGNQPQH
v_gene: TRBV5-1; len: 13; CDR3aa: ASSSISGNSYEQY
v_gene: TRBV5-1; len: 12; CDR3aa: ASSVGTANYGYT
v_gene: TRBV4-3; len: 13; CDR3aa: ASSQDMDEQETQY
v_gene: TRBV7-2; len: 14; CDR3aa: ASSLRTGTGSYEQY
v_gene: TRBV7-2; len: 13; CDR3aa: ASSFGGGITDTQY
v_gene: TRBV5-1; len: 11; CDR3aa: ASSLGLHNEQF
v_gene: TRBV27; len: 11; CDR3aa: ASSHPQGNEQF
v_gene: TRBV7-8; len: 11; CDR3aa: ASSSGTKETQY
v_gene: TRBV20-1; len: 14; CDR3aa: SASQGILNFGYEQY